These 28 T cell receptor beta chains came from one sample sequenced in a study of shared clonotypes between healthy human individuals. TCRdb's copy holds only in-frame clones and misses some; the assay was immunoSEQ multiplex PCR. The sample lists millions of clones, around nine tenths occurring once. The sequencing sample was made of naive CD4+ T cells sorted from blood. Noted subset: CD45RA+ positively selected. The receptor source for this set is a man younger than 30 in good health.

This rearrangement joins TRBV28 to TRBJ1-2; no reliable D call. V lost 5 bases to trimming and J lost 12 bases, with 16 bases between them. The CDR3 consists of 12 residues. Per germline, CDR1 MDHEN and CDR2 SYDVKM. The CDR3 DNA reads TGTGCCAGCAGTCCCACACCGCCTGCGAACACCTTC. This translates into CASSPTPPANTF.

The chain links TRBV10-2 to TRBJ1-5, with 8 bases that match TRBD1. V shed 5 bases, J shed 4 bases, and the junction held 10 bases outside the gene matches. This CDR3 spans 16 amino acids. CDR1 is WSHSY, CDR2 SAAADI, per germline. The DNA for the CDR3 is TGCGCCAGCAGTATTACTGACAGGGGTATAAATCAGCCCCAGCATTTT. This sequence encodes CASSITDRGINQPQHF.

About this clone itself: The junction differs from germline at one of its ends, possibly a read error. The chain is built from TRBV2 and TRBJ2-1; 10 bases are a match to TRBD2. The V gene's germline CDR1 is SNHLY and CDR2 FYNNEI. The CDR3 totals 15 residues. The CDR3 DNA reads as TGTGCCAGCAGTAAAGCGGGAGGGCCGGGTAATGAGCAGTTCTTC. Protein: CASSKAGGPGNEQFF.

V gene TRBV18 combines with J gene TRBJ2-1, with 7 bases lining up with TRBD1. Germline V gives CDR1 KGHSH, CDR2 LQKENI. V shed 4 bases and J 5 bases; nucleotides not matched to a gene: 11. The CDR3 is made up of 16 amino acids. The CDR3 loop reads CASSQTGATNHNEQFF. The CDR3 DNA reads as TGTGCCAGCTCACAAACAGGGGCCACAAATCACAATGAGCAGTTCTTC.

This clone was detected once. Different DNA sequences within this sample yield the same CDR3. This sequence joins TRBV11-2 and TRBJ2-5; TRBD1 might be the D (6 bases). V lost 5 bases, J lost 2 bases, and 9 bases lay in between. Germline V gives CDR1 SGHAT, CDR2 FQNNGV. CDR3 length: 13 amino acids. The DNA for the CDR3 is TGTGCCAGCAGCCGGGACATTCAAGAGACCCAGTACTTC. Its protein product is CASSRDIQETQYF.

This clone has only a few counts. J is TRBJ2-6 and V is TRBV19, with TRBD2 as a possible D gene (5 bases). The CDR3 is 15 amino acids. The V gene's germline CDR1 is LNHDA and CDR2 SQIVND (reference sequence). V was shortened by 11 bases and J by 4 bases, with 18 bases between the two germline ends. The CDR3 is CASNPGSLGANVLTF. CDR3 DNA sequence: TGTGCCTCCAACCCTGGGAGTCTCGGGGCCAACGTCCTGACTTTC.

The chain carries TRBV2 and TRBJ1-2; D not certain. From germline, CDR1 is SNHLY and CDR2 FYNNEI. Trimming removed 4 bases at V and 5 bases at J, with 5 bases between. The CDR3 totals 11 residues. CDR3 DNA: TGTGCCAGCAGTGTGGATTATGGCTACACCTTC. As protein: CASSVDYGYTF.

J is TRBJ2-7 and V is TRBV19, with 7 bases identical to TRBD2. The CDR3 loop spans 15 amino acids. V lost 1 base and J lost 2; bases outside the gene matches: 5. Germline V gene sequence: CDR1 LNHDA, CDR2 SQIVND (reference sequence). In nucleotides, the CDR3 is TGTGCCAGTAGTATAGGCGGGGACTACCCCTACGAGCAGTACTTC. It codes for CASSIGGDYPYEQYF.

The chain couples TRBV27 to TRBJ1-2, with D tentatively TRBD1 (6 bases). This CDR3 contains 19 residues. Germline V CDR1 and CDR2: MNHEY, SMNVEV (reference sequence). The germline V and J ends were trimmed by 5 bases and 4 bases, with 29 bases remaining between them. The CDR3 spells CASSLTSWDKVAGLYGYTF. The CDR3 coding sequence is TGTGCCAGCAGTCTGACGTCCTGGGACAAGGTAGCGGGGCTCTATGGCTACACCTTC.

V is TRBV7-2 and J is TRBJ2-5, with a weak D call TRBD1 (6 bases). Germline V gene lookup returns CDR1 SGHTA and CDR2 FQGNSA. The CDR3 is 15 residues long. Trimming shortened V by 5 bases and J by 2 bases, and 15 bases separated the two germline ends. CDR3 protein: CASSLQTGFQETQYF. For the CDR3, the DNA is TGTGCCAGCAGCCTTCAAACAGGGTTTCAAGAGACCCAGTACTTC. Full variable domain (missing parts from reference TRBV7-2 and TRBJ2-5): GAGVSQSPSNKVTEKGKDVELRCDPISGHTALYWYRQSLGQGLEFLIYFQGNSAPDKSGLPSDRFSAERTGGSVSTLTIQRTQQEDSAVYLCASSLQTGFQETQYFGPGTRLLVL.

V is TRBV7-2 and J is TRBJ2-5; TRBD2 is a possible D gene (6 bases). With 2 bases removed from V and 5 bases from J, the gap between germline ends came to 15 bases. Germline V gives CDR1 SGHTA, CDR2 FQGNSA. The CDR3 spans 15 residues. Written as DNA, the CDR3 is TGTGCCAGCAGCTTAAGGCGGGGAGGTGTGGAGACCCAGTACTTC. It yields the protein CASSLRRGGVETQYF.

V is TRBV6-1 and J is TRBJ2-7; the match to TRBD1 covers 7 bases. Germline trimming cut 4 bases from V and 6 bases from J; bases unmatched to any gene: 12. This CDR3 region has 15 residues. The germline V gene has CDR1 MNHNS and CDR2 SASEGT. The CDR3 region is CASSVGQLLGLEQYF. DNA of the CDR3: TGTGCCAGCAGTGTGGGACAGCTGTTGGGGCTCGAGCAGTACTTC.

The rearrangement uses TRBV10-1 and TRBJ2-3; D might be TRBD2 (6 bases). V shed 6 bases and J shed 2 bases, with 12 bases lying between them. The CDR3 is 14 amino acids. Germline CDR1 and CDR2: WNHNN and SYGVQD (reference sequence). Here the CDR3 DNA reads TGCGCCAGCAGGCGGGACCACTCCACAGATACGCAGTATTTT. It encodes CASRRDHSTDTQYF.

The chain has TRBV6-1 and TRBJ1-6; 7 nucleotides agree with TRBD1. The CDR3 spans 16 residues. The germline V gene has CDR1 MNHNS and CDR2 SASEGT. The junction had 10 bases not matched to a gene; V was cut back by 3 bases and J by 8 bases. The CDR3 is CASSEMMTGTDSPLHF. The CDR3 nucleotides read TGTGCCAGCAGTGAGATGATGACAGGGACCGATTCACCCCTCCACTTT.

J is TRBJ1-3 and V is TRBV6-5, with a possible D match to TRBD1 (5 bases). Looked up from germline, CDR1 is MNHEY and CDR2 is SVGAGI. The CDR3 consists of 15 residues. Trimming pared 0 bases from V and 0 bases from J, leaving 6 bases between. The CDR3 is CASSYSRVSGNTIYF. In DNA form, the CDR3 reads TGTGCCAGCAGTTACTCCAGGGTCTCTGGAAACACCATATATTTT.

This chain joins TRBV2 and TRBJ2-7; no definite D call. Germline assignment: CDR1 SNHLY and CDR2 FYNNEI. Trimming removed 2 bases from V and 0 bases from J, with 5 bases in between. The CDR3 loop spans 13 amino acids. The CDR3 DNA reads as TGTGCCAGCAGTGAAACAGTCTCCTACGAGCAGTACTTC. Residues: CASSETVSYEQYF.

The CDR3 DNA reads TGTGCCAGCAGCTTACAGGGATCGTATGGCTACACCTTC. It translates to CASSLQGSYGYTF. V and J are TRBV7-8 and TRBJ1-2, with D possibly TRBD1 on 5 matching bases. Germline CDR1 reads SGHVS; CDR2 reads FQNEAQ. The CDR3 contains 13 residues. Trimming shortened V by 2 bases and J by 5 bases, and 9 bases separated the two germline ends.

The V gene is TRBV7-6, the J gene TRBJ1-2, with D unclear. This CDR3 is 10 amino acids long. From germline, CDR1 is SGHVS and CDR2 FNYEAQ. The germline V and J ends were trimmed by 5 bases and 4 bases, with 2 bases remaining between them. The chain's CDR3 is CASSPYGYTF. CDR3 coding DNA: TGTGCCAGCAGCCCCTATGGCTACACCTTC.

The gene calls are TRBV11-1 and TRBJ2-7; 9 bases match TRBD2. The ends lost 4 bases at V and 1 base at J; junction bases unmatched: 5. The CDR3 runs to 15 residues. CDR1 and CDR2 from the germline V gene are SGHAT and FQDESV (reference sequence). This CDR3 reads CASSSRTSASYEQYF. The DNA of the CDR3 is TGTGCCAGCAGCTCGCGGACTAGCGCGTCCTACGAGCAGTACTTC.

This chain connects TRBV5-1 to TRBJ2-2; D might be TRBD1 or TRBD2, each matching 5 bases. The germline CDR1 and CDR2 sequences are SGHRS and YFSETQ. This CDR3 region has 13 residues. V was trimmed by 3 bases and J by 6 bases, leaving 9 bases between them. The DNA for the CDR3 is TGCGCCAGCAGCTCAGAGGGGCCCGGGGAGCTGTTTTTT. Its translation: CASSSEGPGELFF.

Comments on this clone: This specimen includes other DNA sequences encoding the same CDR3. The chain employs TRBV5-1 and TRBJ1-2; 9 positions match TRBD1. This CDR3 is 15 amino acids long. V was pared by 0 bases and J by 2 bases, with 2 bases of the junction left unmatched. CDR1 is SGHRS and CDR2 is YFSETQ in the germline V gene. CDR3 amino acids: CASSLGTGENYGYTF. The CDR3 DNA reads TGCGCCAGCAGCTTGGGGACAGGGGAGAACTATGGCTACACCTTC. The variable domain in full, completed from reference TRBV5-1 and TRBJ1-2, reads KAGVTQTPRYLIKTRGQQVTLSCSPISGHRSVSWYQQTPGQGLQFLFEYFSETQRNKGNFPGRFSGRQFSNSRSEMNVSTLELGDSALYLCASSLGTGENYGYTFGSGTRLTVV.

This chain connects TRBV2 to TRBJ1-1, with D uncertain. Germline-derived CDR1 and CDR2 are SNHLY and FYNNEI. V was shortened by 7 bases and J by 3 bases, with 15 bases between the two germline ends. The length of the CDR3 is 14 residues. This CDR3 reads CASIKNMPHTEAFF. In DNA, the CDR3 is TGTGCCAGCATCAAGAATATGCCCCACACTGAAGCTTTCTTT.

The chain has TRBV15 and TRBJ1-3; the D gene is possibly TRBD1 (5 bases). CDR3 length: 14 amino acids. CDR1 and CDR2 from the germline V gene are LNHNV and YYDKDF (reference sequence). V was shortened by 5 bases and J by 4 bases, with 12 bases between the two germline ends. CDR3 loop: CATSPRRDGNTIYF. CDR3 nucleotides: TGTGCCACCAGCCCCCGGAGGGACGGAAACACCATATATTTT.

The chain joins TRBV29-1 to TRBJ2-7; TRBD2 matches 8 bases. Germline loops: CDR1 SQVTM, CDR2 ANQGSEA. The junction had 3 bases not matched to a gene; V was cut back by 5 bases and J by 3 bases. The CDR3 is made up of 12 amino acids. CDR3 sequence: CSVKRESYEQYF. CDR3 nucleotides: TGCAGCGTTAAGCGGGAGAGCTACGAGCAGTACTTC.

A remark on this clone: This specimen includes other DNA sequences encoding the same CDR3. The V call is TRBV19, the J call TRBJ2-7; 10 bases align to TRBD2. The CDR3 contains 14 residues. Germline values: CDR1 LNHDA, CDR2 SQIVND (reference sequence). With 6 bases clipped from V and 0 bases from J, the junction kept 2 bases outside the gene matches. CDR3 nucleotides: TGTGCCAGTAGCTGGACTAGCGGCTCCTACGAGCAGTACTTC. Amino acids: CASSWTSGSYEQYF.

As DNA, the CDR3 is TGTGCTAGTGGTTTGGTAATTAGACAGGCTCAAGCGGAGACCCAGTACTTC. It yields the protein CASGLVIRQAQAETQYF. The chain has TRBV12-5 and TRBJ2-5; tentatively, D is TRBD1 (6 bases). Trimming took off 0 bases at V and 5 bases at J, with 19 bases between the two ends. This CDR3 comprises 17 residues. Germline V gene sequence: CDR1 LGHNT, CDR2 FRNRAP.

The chain has TRBV30 and TRBJ1-2; D gene ambiguous. The CDR3 spans 16 residues. Germline V gene lookup returns CDR1 GTSNPN and CDR2 SVGIG (reference sequence). Trimming took 0 bases from V and 2 from J, leaving 16 bases between them. CDR3 region: CAWSVRLGVGNYGYTF. For the CDR3, the DNA is TGTGCCTGGAGTGTACGTCTCGGGGTAGGAAACTATGGCTACACCTTC.

This rearrangement joins TRBV7-9 to TRBJ1-6; TRBD1 matches 7 bases. The trim removed 5 bases at V and 7 bases at J, leaving 8 bases unmatched. Germline V gene data show CDR1 as SEHNR and CDR2 as FQNEAQ (reference sequence). CDR3 size: 15 residues. Here the CDR3 reads CASSPPGTENSPLHF. CDR3 DNA: TGTGCCAGCAGCCCACCCGGGACAGAGAATTCACCCCTCCACTTT.